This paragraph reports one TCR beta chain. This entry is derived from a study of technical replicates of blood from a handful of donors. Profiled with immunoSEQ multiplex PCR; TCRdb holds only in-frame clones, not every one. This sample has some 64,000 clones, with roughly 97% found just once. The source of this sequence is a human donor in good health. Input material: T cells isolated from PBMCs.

The CDR3 region is CASSFPTGVSGNSPLHF. Here the CDR3 DNA reads TGTGCCAGCAGCTTCCCTACCGGGGTGAGCGGGAATTCACCCCTCCACTTT. This rearrangement joins TRBV11-3 to TRBJ1-6, with D uncertain. The V gene's germline CDR1 is SGHNT and CDR2 YENEEA. V lost 3 bases and J lost 7, with 19 bases in between. This CDR3 region has 17 residues.